This section outlines one TCR beta chain sequence together with its context. The CDR3 runs 16 residues. V gave up 1 base and J gave up 0 bases, with 10 bases separating them. Germline lookup yields CDR1 SQVTM and CDR2 ANQGSEA. The source of the sample is a study of blood T cell repertoires in COVID-19. Study-wide context: The United States, Italy and Spain were the sources of the acute and convalescent COVID-19 samples.

Method: immunoSEQ multiplex PCR; TCRdb's copy keeps in-frame clones and lacks some. This sample carries 150,000 or so clones, roughly nine tenths of them seen once, and the ten largest clones take approximately 0.55%. The chain is built from TRBV29-1 and TRBJ2-6, with D tentatively TRBD1 (6 bases). The sequence came from a man aged 50 to 59 with acute or convalescent COVID-19. The sample was peripheral blood. The CDR3 bases are TGCAGCGTTGAAGGACAGGCTTCCTCTGGGGCCAACGTCCTGACTTTC. Amino acid sequence: CSVEGQASSGANVLTF.